The 4 T cell receptor beta chains listed next were all sequenced from one sample in a study of a mutant IDH1 vaccine in newly diagnosed glioma. Specified time point: week 11, during vaccination. A single vaccine dose contained 300 ug of mutant IDH1 20-mer peptide, and topical imiquimod was used with it. These receptors are not linked to any known antigen. Sequencing was performed with immunoSEQ multiplex PCR; in TCRdb, only in-frame clones are kept and a portion is missing. The sample yields fewer than 150,000 clones, 90% seen once. The material sequenced was PBMCs, taken from a glioma patient whose treatment included an IDH1 peptide vaccine. These receptors all come from a woman aged 50 to 60 with glioma.

This chain connects TRBV10-2 to TRBJ1-2, with 8 bases lining up with TRBD1. CDR1 and CDR2 (germline): WSHSY, SAAADI. V lost 9 bases and J lost 2; bases outside the gene matches: 5. The CDR3 covers 13 residues. For the CDR3, the DNA is TGCGCCAGTTCCGGGACAGGCAACTATGGCTACACCTTC. It encodes CASSGTGNYGYTF.

V is TRBV2 and J is TRBJ1-3; D not resolved. V lost 6 bases, J lost 5 bases, and 14 bases lay in between. Germline assignment: CDR1 SNHLY and CDR2 FYNNEI. The CDR3 totals 14 residues. CDR3 DNA sequence: TGTGCCAGCAGGGAGGTGGCAGGCAGAAACACCATATATTTT. This sequence encodes CASREVAGRNTIYF.

V is TRBV7-8 and J is TRBJ2-3, with no clear D. The V end was cut by 5 bases, the J end by 4 bases, with 7 bases between. This CDR3 region has 12 residues. Per germline, CDR1 SGHVS and CDR2 FQNEAQ. This CDR3 reads CASSRAADTQYF. DNA of the CDR3: TGTGCCAGCAGCCGGGCAGCAGATACGCAGTATTTT.

J is TRBJ2-1 and V is TRBV28; a weak D match, TRBD1 (5 bases). In germline, CDR1 is MDHEN, CDR2 SYDVKM. V gave up 5 bases and J gave up 2 bases, with 10 bases separating them. The CDR3 runs 14 residues. As DNA, the CDR3 is TGTGCCAGCAGTCCCGTAGGGGCCTACAATGAGCAGTTCTTC. Its translation is CASSPVGAYNEQFF. The full variable domain, completed using reference TRBV28 and TRBJ2-1, is DVKVTQSSRYLVKRTGEKVFLECVQDMDHENMFWYRQDPGLGLRLIYFSYDVKMKEKGDIPEGYSVSREKKERFSLILESASTNQTSMYLCASSPVGAYNEQFFGPGTRLTVL.